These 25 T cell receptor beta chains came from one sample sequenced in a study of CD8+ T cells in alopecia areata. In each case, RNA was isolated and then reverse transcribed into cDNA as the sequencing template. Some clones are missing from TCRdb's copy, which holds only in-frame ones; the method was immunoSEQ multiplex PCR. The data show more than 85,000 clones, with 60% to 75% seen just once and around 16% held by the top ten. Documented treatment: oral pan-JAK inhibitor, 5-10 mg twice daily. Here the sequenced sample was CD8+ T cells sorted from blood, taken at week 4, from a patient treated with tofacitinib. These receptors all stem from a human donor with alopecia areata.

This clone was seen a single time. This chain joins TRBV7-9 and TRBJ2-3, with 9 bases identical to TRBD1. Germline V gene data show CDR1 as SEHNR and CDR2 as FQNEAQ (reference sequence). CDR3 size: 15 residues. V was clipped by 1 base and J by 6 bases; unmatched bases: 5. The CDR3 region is CASSLGQGDHDTQYF. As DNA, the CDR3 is TGTGCCAGCAGCTTAGGACAGGGGGATCACGATACGCAGTATTTT.

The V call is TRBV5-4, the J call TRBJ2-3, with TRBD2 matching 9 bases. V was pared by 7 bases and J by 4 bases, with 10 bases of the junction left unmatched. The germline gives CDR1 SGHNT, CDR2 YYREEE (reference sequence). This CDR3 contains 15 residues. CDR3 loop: CASGVIERGADTQYF. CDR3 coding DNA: TGTGCCAGCGGCGTTATCGAGCGGGGGGCAGATACGCAGTATTTT. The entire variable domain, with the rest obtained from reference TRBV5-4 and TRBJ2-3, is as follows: ETGVTQSPTHLIKTRGQQVTLRCSSQSGHNTVSWYQQALGQGPQFIFQYYREEENGRGNFPPRFSGLQFPNYSSELNVNALELDDSALYLCASGVIERGADTQYFGPGTRLTVL.

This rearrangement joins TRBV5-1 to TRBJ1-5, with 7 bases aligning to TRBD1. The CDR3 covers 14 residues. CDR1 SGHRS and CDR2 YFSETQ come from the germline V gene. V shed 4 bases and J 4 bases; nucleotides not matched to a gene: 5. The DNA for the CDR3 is TGCGCCAGCAGCCCCGGGACAGATAATCAGCCCCAGCATTTT. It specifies CASSPGTDNQPQHF. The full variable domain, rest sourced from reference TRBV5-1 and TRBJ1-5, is KAGVTQTPRYLIKTRGQQVTLSCSPISGHRSVSWYQQTPGQGLQFLFEYFSETQRNKGNFPGRFSGRQFSNSRSEMNVSTLELGDSALYLCASSPGTDNQPQHFGDGTRLSIL.

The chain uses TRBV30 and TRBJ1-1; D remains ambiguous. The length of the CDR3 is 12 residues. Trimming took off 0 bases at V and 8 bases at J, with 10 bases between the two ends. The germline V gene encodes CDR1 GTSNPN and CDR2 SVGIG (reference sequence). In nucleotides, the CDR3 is TGTGCCTGGAGTGTACGGTCCGCAGAAGCTTTCTTT. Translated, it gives CAWSVRSAEAFF.

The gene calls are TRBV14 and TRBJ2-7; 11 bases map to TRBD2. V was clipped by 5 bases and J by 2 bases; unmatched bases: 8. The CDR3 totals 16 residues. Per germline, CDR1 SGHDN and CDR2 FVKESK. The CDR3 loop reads CASSSLGTSGTYEQYF. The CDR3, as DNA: TGTGCCAGCAGCTCGCTCGGGACTAGCGGAACCTACGAGCAGTACTTC.

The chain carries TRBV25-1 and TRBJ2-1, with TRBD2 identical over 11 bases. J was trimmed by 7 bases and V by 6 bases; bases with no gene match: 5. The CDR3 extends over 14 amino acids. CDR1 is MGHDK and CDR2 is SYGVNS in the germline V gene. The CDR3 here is CASSTGTSGNEQFF. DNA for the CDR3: TGTGCCAGCAGCACCGGGACTAGCGGAAATGAGCAGTTCTTC.

CDR3 nucleotides: TGCGCCAGCAGCTGGTCGGCTAGCGGGGGGACTAACACCGGGGAGCTGTTTTTT. Translation: CASSWSASGGTNTGELFF. The gene calls are TRBV5-1 and TRBJ2-2, with 11 bases fitting TRBD2. The CDR3 contains 18 residues. The V gene's germline CDR1 is SGHRS and CDR2 YFSETQ. Losses at the gene ends were 3 bases for V and 2 bases for J; bases not matched to a gene: 9.

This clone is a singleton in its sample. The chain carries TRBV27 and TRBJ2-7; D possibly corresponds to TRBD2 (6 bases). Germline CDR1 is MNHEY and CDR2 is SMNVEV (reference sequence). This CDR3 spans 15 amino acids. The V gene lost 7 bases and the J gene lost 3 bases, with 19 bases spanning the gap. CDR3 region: CASNLRGGMGYEQYF. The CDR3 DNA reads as TGTGCCAGCAACCTTCGGGGCGGGATGGGCTACGAGCAGTACTTC.

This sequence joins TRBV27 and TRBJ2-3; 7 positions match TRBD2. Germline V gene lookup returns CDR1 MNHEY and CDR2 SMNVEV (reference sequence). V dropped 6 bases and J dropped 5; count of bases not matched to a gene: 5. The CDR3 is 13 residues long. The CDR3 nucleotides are TGTGCCAGCAGCCCCGCTAGCGGAGATACGCAGTATTTT. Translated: CASSPASGDTQYF.

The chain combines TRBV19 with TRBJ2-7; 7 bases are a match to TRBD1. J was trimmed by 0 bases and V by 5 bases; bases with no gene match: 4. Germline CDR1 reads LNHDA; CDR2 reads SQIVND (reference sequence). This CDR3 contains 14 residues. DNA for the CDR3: TGTGCCAGTAGTCCACAGGGGAGCTCCTACGAGCAGTACTTC. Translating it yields CASSPQGSSYEQYF. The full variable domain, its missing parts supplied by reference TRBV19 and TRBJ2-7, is DGGITQSPKYLFRKEGQNVTLSCEQNLNHDAMYWYRQDPGQGLRLIYYSQIVNDFQKGDIAEGYSVSREKKESFPLTVTSAQKNPTAFYLCASSPQGSSYEQYFGPGTRLTVT.

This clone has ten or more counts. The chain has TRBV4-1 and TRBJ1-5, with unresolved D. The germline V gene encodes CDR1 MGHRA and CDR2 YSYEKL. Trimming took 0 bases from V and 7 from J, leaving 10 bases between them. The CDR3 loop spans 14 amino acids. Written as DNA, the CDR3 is TGCGCCAGCAGCCAAGATTCCGGGCCCCAGCCCCAGCATTTT. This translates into CASSQDSGPQPQHF.

In DNA form, the CDR3 reads TGTGCCAGCAGTTACGGGGGCCCGGGCGAGACCCAGTACTTC. Its translation: CASSYGGPGETQYF. The gene calls are TRBV6-5 and TRBJ2-5; D is possibly TRBD1 (6 bases). V lost 2 bases and J 5 bases, leaving 12 bases between the germline ends. The CDR3 has 14 amino acids. Germline V CDR1 and CDR2: MNHEY, SVGAGI.

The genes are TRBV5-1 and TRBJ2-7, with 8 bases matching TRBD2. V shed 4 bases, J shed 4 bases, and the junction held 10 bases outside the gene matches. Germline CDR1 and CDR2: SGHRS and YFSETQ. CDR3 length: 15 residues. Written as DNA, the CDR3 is TGCGCCAGCAGCGAATACAGCGGGAGTATTTACGAGCAGTACTTC. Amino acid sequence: CASSEYSGSIYEQYF.

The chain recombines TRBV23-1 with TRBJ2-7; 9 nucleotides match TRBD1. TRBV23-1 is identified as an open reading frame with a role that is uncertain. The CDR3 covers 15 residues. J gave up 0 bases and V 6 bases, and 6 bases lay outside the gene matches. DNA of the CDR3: TGCGCCAGCAGCCCTGTGACAGGGGGCTCCTACGAGCAGTACTTC. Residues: CASSPVTGGSYEQYF.

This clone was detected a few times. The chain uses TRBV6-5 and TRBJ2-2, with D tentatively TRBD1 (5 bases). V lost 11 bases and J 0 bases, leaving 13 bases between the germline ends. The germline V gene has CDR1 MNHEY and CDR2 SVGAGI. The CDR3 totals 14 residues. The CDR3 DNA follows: TGTGCCGGCTCAGGGTCCGCGAACACCGGGGAGCTGTTTTTT. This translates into CAGSGSANTGELFF.

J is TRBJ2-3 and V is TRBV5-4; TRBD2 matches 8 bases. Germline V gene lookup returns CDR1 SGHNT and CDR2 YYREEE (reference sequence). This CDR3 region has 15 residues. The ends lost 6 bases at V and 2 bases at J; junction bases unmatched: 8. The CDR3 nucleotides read TGTGCCAGCACCCGCGGGCGGGGGGTCACAGATACGCAGTATTTT. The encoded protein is CASTRGRGVTDTQYF.

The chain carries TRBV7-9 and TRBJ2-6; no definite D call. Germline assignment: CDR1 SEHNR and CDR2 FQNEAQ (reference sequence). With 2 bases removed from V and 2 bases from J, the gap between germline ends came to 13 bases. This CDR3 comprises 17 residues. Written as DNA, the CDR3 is TGTGCCAGCAGCTTAAATCCGCGCGGAGCTGGGGCCAACGTCCTGACTTTC. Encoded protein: CASSLNPRGAGANVLTF. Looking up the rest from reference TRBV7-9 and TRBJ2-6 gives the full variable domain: DTGVSQNPRHKITKRGQNVTFRCDPISEHNRLYWYRQTLGQGPEFLTYFQNEAQLEKSRLLSDRFSAERPKGSFSTLEIQRTEQGDSAMYLCASSLNPRGAGANVLTFGAGSRLTVL.

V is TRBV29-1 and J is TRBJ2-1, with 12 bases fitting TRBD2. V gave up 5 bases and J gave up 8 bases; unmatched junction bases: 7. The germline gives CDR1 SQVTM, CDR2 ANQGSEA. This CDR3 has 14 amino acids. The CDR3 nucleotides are TGCAGCGTTACCAGGACTAGCGGGGATGATGAGCAGTTCTTC. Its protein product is CSVTRTSGDDEQFF.

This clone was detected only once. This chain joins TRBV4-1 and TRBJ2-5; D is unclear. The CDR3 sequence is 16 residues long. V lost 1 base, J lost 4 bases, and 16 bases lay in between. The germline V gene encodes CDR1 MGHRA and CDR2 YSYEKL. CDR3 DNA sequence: TGCGCCAGCAGCCAAGTTCAAGGGTTAGTAGGAGAGACCCAGTACTTC. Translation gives CASSQVQGLVGETQYF.

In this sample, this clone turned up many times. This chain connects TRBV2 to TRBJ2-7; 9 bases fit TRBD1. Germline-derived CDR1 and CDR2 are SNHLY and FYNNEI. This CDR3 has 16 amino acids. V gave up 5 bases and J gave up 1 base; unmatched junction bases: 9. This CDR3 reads CASSPGTGFGSYEQYF. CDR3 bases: TGTGCCAGCAGTCCCGGGACAGGGTTCGGGTCCTACGAGCAGTACTTC.

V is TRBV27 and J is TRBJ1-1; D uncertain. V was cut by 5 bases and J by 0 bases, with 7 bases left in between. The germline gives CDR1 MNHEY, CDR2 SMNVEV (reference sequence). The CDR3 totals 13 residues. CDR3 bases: TGTGCCAGCAGTCTTACAGTGAACACTGAAGCTTTCTTT. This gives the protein CASSLTVNTEAFF.

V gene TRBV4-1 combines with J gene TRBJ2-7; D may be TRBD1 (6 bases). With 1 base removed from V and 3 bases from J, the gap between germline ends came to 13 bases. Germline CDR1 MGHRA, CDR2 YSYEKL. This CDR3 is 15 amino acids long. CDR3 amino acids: CASSQGTDLVYEQYF. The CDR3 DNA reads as TGCGCCAGCAGCCAAGGGACAGACCTTGTCTACGAGCAGTACTTC.

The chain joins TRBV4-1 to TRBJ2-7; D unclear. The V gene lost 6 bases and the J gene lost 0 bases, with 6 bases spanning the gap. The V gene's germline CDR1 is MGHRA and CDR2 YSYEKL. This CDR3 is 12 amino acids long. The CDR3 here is CASRGSSYEQYF. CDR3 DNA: TGCGCCAGCAGGGGCAGCTCCTACGAGCAGTACTTC.

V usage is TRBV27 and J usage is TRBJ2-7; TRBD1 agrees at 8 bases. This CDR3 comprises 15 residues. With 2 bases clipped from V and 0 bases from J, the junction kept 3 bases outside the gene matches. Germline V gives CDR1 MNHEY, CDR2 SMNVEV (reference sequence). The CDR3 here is CASSLTGGSSYEQYF. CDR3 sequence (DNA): TGTGCCAGCAGTTTAACAGGGGGTAGCTCCTACGAGCAGTACTTC.

The CDR3 coding sequence is TGCAGCGTTGAAGCAGAGACCCAGTACTTC. Protein: CSVEAETQYF. The chain has TRBV29-1 and TRBJ2-5; D ambiguous. Germline V lookup: CDR1 SQVTM, CDR2 ANQGSEA. The CDR3 covers 10 residues. V gave up 1 base and J gave up 4 bases, with 1 base separating them.